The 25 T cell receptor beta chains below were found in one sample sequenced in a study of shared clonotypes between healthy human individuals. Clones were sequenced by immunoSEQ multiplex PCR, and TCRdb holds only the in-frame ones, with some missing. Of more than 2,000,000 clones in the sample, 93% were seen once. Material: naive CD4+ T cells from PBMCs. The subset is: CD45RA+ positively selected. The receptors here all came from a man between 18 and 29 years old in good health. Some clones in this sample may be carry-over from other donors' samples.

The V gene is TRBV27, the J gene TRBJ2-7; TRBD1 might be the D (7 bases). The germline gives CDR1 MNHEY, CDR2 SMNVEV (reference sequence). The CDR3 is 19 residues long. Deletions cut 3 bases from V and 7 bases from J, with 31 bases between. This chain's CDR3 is CASSLILGTSEGARLEQYF. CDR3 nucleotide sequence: TGTGCCAGCAGTTTGATTTTAGGGACCTCGGAGGGGGCGCGTCTAGAGCAGTACTTC.

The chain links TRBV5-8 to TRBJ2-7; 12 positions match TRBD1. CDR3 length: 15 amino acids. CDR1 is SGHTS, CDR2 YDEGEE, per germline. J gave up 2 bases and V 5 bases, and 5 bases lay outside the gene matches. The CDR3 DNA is TGTGCCAGCAGGCGGGACAGGGGGCCGACCTACGAGCAGTACTTC. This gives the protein CASRRDRGPTYEQYF.

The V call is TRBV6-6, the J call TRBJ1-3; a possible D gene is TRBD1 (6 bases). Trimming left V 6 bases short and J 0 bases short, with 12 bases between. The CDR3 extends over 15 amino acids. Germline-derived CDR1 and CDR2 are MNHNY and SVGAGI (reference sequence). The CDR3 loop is CASSSVRGSGNTIYF. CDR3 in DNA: TGTGCCAGCAGCTCTGTCAGGGGCTCTGGAAACACCATATATTTT.

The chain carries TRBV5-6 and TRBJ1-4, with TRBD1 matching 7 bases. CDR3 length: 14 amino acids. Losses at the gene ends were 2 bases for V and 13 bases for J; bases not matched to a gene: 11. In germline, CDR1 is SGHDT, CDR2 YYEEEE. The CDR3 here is CASSFGQAVKGLFF. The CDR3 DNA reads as TGTGCCAGCAGCTTCGGACAGGCCGTTAAAGGACTGTTTTTT.

The CDR3: CASSLYQGGEQYF. The CDR3 DNA reads TGTGCCAGCAGTTTATATCAGGGGGGCGAGCAGTACTTC. This sequence joins TRBV27 and TRBJ2-7; D possibly corresponds to TRBD1 (7 bases). V dropped 1 base and J dropped 6 bases, with 10 bases sitting between them. The CDR3 extends over 13 amino acids. CDR1 and CDR2 from the germline V gene are MNHEY and SMNVEV (reference sequence).

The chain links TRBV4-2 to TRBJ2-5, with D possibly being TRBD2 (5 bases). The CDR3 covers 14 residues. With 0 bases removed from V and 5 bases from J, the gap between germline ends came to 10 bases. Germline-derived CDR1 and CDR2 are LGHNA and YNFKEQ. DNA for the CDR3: TGTGCCAGCAGCCAAGAGGGGAGTACGGAGACCCAGTACTTC. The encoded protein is CASSQEGSTETQYF.

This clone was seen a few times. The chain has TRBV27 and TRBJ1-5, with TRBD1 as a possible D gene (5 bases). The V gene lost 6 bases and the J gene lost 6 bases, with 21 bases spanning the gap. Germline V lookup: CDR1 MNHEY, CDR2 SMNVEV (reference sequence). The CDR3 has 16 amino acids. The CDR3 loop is CASSTLGPVRGQPQHF. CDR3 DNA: TGTGCCAGCAGCACACTGGGGCCGGTTAGGGGTCAGCCCCAGCATTTT.

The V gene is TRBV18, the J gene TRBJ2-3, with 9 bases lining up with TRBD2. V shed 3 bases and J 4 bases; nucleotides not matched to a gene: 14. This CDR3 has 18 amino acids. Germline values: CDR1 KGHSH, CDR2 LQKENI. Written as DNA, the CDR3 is TGTGCCAGCTCACCCCGAGGAGCGGGAGGCGCCCGGCCAGATACGCAGTATTTT. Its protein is CASSPRGAGGARPDTQYF.

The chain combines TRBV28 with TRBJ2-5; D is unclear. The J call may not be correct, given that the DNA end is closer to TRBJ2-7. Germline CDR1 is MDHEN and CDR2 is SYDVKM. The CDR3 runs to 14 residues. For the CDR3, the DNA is TGTGCCAGCAGCCTCAGTGCTGTCTCCTACGAGCAGTACTTC. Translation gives CASSLSAVSYEQYF.

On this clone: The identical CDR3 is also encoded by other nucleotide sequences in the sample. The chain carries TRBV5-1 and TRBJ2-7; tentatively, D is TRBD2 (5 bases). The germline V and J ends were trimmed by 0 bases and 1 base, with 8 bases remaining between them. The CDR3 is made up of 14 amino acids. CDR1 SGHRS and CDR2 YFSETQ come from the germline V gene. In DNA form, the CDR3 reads TGCGCCAGCAGCTTGGAAGGAGGTTCCTACGAGCAGTACTTC. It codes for CASSLEGGSYEQYF. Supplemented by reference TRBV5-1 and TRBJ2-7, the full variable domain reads KAGVTQTPRYLIKTRGQQVTLSCSPISGHRSVSWYQQTPGQGLQFLFEYFSETQRNKGNFPGRFSGRQFSNSRSEMNVSTLELGDSALYLCASSLEGGSYEQYFGPGTRLTVT.

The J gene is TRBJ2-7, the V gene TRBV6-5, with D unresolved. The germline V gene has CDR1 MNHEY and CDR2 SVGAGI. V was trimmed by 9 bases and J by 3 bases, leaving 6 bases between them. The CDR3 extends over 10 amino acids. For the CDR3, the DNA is TGTGCCAGGAACGACTACGAGCAGTACTTC. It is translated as CARNDYEQYF.

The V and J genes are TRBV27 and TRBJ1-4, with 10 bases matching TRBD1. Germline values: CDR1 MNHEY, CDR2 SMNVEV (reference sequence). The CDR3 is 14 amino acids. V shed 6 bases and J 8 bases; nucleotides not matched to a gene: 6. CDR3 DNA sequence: TGTGCCAGCAGCCGCGACAGGGGGCGGGAAAAACTGTTTTTT. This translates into CASSRDRGREKLFF.

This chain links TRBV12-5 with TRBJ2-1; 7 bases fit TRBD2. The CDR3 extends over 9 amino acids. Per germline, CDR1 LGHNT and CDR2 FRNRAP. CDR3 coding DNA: TGTGCCCAGCGGGGTGAGCAGTTCTTC. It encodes CAQRGEQFF.

CDR3 coding DNA: TGTGCCAGTAGTATTCCAGGGACGCCTAACTATGGCTACACCTTC. Protein product: CASSIPGTPNYGYTF. This chain connects TRBV19 to TRBJ1-2; possible D gene TRBD1, 5 bases. Trimming removed 3 bases at V and 0 bases at J, with 11 bases between. CDR3 length equals 15 residues. Germline V lookup: CDR1 LNHDA, CDR2 SQIVND (reference sequence).

The CDR3 loop is CASSEAALGGLGGYTF. CDR3 sequence (DNA): TGTGCCAGCAGTGAAGCTGCTCTGGGGGGGCTTGGAGGCTACACCTTC. This chain links TRBV6-1 with TRBJ1-2, with a possible D match to TRBD1 (6 bases). With 0 bases removed from V and 8 bases from J, the gap between germline ends came to 19 bases. The CDR3 covers 16 residues. The V gene's germline CDR1 is MNHNS and CDR2 SASEGT.

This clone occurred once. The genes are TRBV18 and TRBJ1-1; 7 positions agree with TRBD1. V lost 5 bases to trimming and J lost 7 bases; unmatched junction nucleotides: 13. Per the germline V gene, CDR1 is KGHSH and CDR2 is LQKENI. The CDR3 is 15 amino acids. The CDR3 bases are TGTGCCAGCTCATTCGACAGGGTCCGGGCTTATGAAGCTTTCTTT. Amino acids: CASSFDRVRAYEAFF.

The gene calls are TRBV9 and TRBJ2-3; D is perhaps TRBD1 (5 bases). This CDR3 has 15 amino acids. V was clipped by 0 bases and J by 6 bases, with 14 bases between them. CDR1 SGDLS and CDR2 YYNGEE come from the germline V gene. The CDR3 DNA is TGTGCCAGCAGCGTAGAGGGGTCCAGACTGGATACGCAGTATTTT. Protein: CASSVEGSRLDTQYF.

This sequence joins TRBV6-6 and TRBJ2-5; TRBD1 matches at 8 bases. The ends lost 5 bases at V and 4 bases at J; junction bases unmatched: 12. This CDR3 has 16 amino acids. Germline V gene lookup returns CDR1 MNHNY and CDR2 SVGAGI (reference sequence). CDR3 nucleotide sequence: TGTGCCAGCAGTCCCAGACCCCAGGGGGCGCGAGAGACCCAGTACTTC. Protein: CASSPRPQGARETQYF.

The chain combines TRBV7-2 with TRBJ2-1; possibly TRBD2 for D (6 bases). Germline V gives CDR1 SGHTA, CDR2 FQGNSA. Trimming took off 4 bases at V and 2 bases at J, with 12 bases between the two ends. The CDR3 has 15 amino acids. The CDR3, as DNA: TGTGCCAGCAGCTCAAGGCGGGAAACCTACAATGAGCAGTTCTTC. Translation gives CASSSRRETYNEQFF.

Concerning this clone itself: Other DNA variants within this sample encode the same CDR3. CDR3 protein: CASSLGPGGTDTQYF. For the CDR3, the DNA is TGCGCCAGCAGCTTGGGGCCGGGAGGTACAGATACGCAGTATTTT. The rearrangement links TRBV5-1 to TRBJ2-3; TRBD2 matches at 7 bases. After removal of 0 bases from V and 3 bases from J, the junction contained 4 bases not matched to a gene. Germline V CDR1 and CDR2: SGHRS, YFSETQ. The CDR3 is made up of 15 amino acids.

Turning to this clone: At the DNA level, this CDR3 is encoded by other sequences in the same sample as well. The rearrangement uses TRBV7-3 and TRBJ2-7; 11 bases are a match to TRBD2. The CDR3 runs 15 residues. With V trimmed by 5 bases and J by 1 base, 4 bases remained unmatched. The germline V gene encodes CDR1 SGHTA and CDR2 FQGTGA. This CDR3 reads CASSPGTSGSYEQYF. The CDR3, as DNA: TGTGCCAGCAGCCCTGGGACTAGCGGTTCCTACGAGCAGTACTTC.

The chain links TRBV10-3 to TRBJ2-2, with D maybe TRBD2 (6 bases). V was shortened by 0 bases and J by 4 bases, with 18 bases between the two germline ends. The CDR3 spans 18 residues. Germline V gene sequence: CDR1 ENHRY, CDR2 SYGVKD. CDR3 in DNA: TGTGCCATCAGTGAGTCAGGGACGGGAGCGTGGCCCACCGGGGAGCTGTTTTTT. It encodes CAISESGTGAWPTGELFF.

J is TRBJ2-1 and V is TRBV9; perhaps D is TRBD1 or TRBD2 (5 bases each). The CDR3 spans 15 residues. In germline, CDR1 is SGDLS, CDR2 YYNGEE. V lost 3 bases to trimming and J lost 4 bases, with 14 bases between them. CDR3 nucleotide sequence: TGTGCCAGCAGCGCCGGGAAGGACACGTACAATGAGCAGTTCTTC. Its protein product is CASSAGKDTYNEQFF. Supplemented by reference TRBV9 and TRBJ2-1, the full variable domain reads DSGVTQTPKHLITATGQRVTLRCSPRSGDLSVYWYQQSLDQGLQFLIQYYNGEERAKGNILERFSAQQFPDLHSELNLSSLELGDSALYFCASSAGKDTYNEQFFGPGTRLTVL.

CDR3: CASSTSYEQYF. For the CDR3, the DNA is TGTGCCAGCAGCACCTCCTACGAGCAGTACTTC. The rearrangement joins TRBV7-2 to TRBJ2-7; no clear D gene. There are 11 residues in the CDR3. The V gene lost 5 bases and the J gene lost 0 bases, with 2 bases spanning the gap. Germline CDR1 and CDR2: SGHTA and FQGNSA. Variable domain in full (rest from reference TRBV7-2 and TRBJ2-7): GAGVSQSPSNKVTEKGKDVELRCDPISGHTALYWYRQSLGQGLEFLIYFQGNSAPDKSGLPSDRFSAERTGGSVSTLTIQRTQQEDSAVYLCASSTSYEQYFGPGTRLTVT.

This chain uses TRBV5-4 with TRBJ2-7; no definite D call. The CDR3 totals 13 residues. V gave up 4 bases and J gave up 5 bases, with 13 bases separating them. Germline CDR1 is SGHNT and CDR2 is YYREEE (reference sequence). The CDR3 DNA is TGTGCCAGCAGCACCACGGCGCCCAACGAGCAGTACTTC. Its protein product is CASSTTAPNEQYF.